What follows is one TCR beta chain and its context. A junction end diverges from the germline sequence, so it may reflect a read error. These data are taken from a study of cytomegalovirus exposure and HLA in healthy donors. The PCR was carried out with 60 Vbeta primers and 13 Jbeta primers. Libraries were prepared by immunoSEQ multiplex PCR; TCRdb keeps only in-frame clonotypes and omits some of them. Found here are approximately 100,000 clones, 70% of them singletons; the top ten hold roughly a tenth. This CDR3 contains 12 residues. Germline CDR1 reads MNHNS; CDR2 reads SASEGT. V usage is TRBV6-1 and J usage is TRBJ1-5; D not certain. The sample taken for sequencing was PBMCs. The receptor comes from a man between 40 and 49 years old in good health and CMV-seropositive. The CDR3 DNA follows: TGTGCCAGCCAACCTAGCAATCAGCCCCAGAATTTT. Encoded protein: CASQPSNQPQNF.